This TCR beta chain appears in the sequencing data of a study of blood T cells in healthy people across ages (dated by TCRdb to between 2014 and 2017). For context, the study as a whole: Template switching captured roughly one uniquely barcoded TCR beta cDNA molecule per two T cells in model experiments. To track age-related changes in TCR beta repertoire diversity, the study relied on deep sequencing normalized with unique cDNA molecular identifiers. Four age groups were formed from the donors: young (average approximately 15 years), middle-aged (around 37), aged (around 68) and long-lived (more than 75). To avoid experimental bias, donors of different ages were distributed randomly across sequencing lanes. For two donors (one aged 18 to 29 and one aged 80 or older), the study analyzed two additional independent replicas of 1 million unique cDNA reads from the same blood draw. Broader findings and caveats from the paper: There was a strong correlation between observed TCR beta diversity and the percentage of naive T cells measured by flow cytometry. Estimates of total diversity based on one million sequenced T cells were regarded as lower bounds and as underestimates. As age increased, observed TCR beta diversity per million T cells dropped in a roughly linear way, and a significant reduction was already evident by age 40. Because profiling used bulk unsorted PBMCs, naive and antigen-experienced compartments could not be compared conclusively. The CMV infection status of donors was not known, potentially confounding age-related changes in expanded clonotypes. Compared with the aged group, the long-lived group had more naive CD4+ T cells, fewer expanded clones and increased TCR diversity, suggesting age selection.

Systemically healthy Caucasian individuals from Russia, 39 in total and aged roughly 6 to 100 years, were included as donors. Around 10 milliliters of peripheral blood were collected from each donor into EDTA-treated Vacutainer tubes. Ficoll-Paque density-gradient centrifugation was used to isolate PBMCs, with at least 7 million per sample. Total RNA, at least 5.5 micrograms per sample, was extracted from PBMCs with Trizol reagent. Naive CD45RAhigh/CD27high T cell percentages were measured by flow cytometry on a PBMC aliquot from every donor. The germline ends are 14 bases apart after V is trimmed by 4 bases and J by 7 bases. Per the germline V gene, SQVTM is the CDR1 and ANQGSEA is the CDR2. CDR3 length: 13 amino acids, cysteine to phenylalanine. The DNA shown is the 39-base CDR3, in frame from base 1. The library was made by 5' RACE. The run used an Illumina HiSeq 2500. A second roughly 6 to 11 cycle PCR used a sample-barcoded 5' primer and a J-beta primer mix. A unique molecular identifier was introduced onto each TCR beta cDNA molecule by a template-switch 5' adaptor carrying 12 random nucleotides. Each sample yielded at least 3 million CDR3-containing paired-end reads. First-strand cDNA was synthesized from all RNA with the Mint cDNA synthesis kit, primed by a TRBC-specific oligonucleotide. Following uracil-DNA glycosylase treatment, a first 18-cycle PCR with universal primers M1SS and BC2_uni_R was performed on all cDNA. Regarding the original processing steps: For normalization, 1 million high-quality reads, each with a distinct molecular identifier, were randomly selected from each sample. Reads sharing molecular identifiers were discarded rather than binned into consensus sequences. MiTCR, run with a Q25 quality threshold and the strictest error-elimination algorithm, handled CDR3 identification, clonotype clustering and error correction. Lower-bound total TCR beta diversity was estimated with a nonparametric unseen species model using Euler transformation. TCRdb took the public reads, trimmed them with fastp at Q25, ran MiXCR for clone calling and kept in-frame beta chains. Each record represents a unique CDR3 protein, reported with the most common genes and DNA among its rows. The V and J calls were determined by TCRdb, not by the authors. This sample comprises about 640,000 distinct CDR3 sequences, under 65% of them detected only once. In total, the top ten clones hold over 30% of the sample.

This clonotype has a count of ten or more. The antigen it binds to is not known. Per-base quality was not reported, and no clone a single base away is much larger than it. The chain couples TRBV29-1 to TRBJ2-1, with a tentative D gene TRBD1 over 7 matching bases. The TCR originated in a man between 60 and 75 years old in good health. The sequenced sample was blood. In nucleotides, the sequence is TGCAGCGTTGCTCTGACAGGGAGGAATGAGCAGTTCTTC. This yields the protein CSVALTGRNEQFF.